These 30 T cell receptor beta chains originate from one sample sequenced in a study of shared clonotypes between healthy human individuals. Sequencing was performed with immunoSEQ multiplex PCR; in TCRdb, only in-frame clones are kept and a portion is missing. The sample records 450,000 to 650,000 clones, around 76% being singletons. Sequencing was carried out using PBMCs. Source of these receptors: a woman aged 40 to 50 in good health. Some clones in this sample may be carry-over from other donors' samples.

The CDR3 here is CASSSSGLRNGYTF. CDR3 in DNA: TGTGCCAGCAGTTCGTCGGGGTTAAGGAATGGCTACACCTTC. This chain links TRBV27 with TRBJ1-2, with D hard to call. This CDR3 contains 14 residues. Trimming removed 4 bases at V and 6 bases at J, with 15 bases between. The germline CDR1 and CDR2 sequences are MNHEY and SMNVEV (reference sequence).

The chain uses TRBV7-9 and TRBJ1-3, with 7 bases lining up with TRBD1. The J segment lost 2 bases and the V segment lost 1 base, leaving 5 bases of the junction unmatched. Germline loops: CDR1 SEHNR, CDR2 FQNEAQ (reference sequence). The CDR3 consists of 16 residues. DNA for the CDR3: TGTGCCAGCAGCTTAGGGTCTGACAGGGCTGGAAACACCATATATTTT. This encodes CASSLGSDRAGNTIYF.

The rearrangement uses TRBV27 and TRBJ2-1, with 9 bases lining up with TRBD1. The length of the CDR3 is 19 residues. Germline lookup yields CDR1 MNHEY and CDR2 SMNVEV (reference sequence). Trimming removed 2 bases from V and 1 base from J; junction bases left unmatched: 12. The CDR3 region is CASSLPTGGTRLSYNEQFF. CDR3 DNA sequence: TGTGCCAGCAGTTTACCGACAGGGGGGACCCGATTATCCTACAATGAGCAGTTCTTC.

This chain connects TRBV6-6 to TRBJ1-5; no reliable D call. This CDR3 comprises 12 residues. Germline V lookup: CDR1 MNHNY, CDR2 SVGAGI (reference sequence). Trimming pared 4 bases from V and 7 bases from J, leaving 8 bases between. The DNA for the CDR3 is TGTGCCAGCAGTTCCCCTCCCCAGCCCCAGCATTTT. It codes for CASSSPPQPQHF.

The gene calls are TRBV10-3 and TRBJ2-2; tentatively, D is TRBD2 (7 bases). Germline V gene data show CDR1 as ENHRY and CDR2 as SYGVKD. V lost 0 bases to trimming and J lost 4 bases, with 18 bases between them. The CDR3 spans 18 residues. CDR3 DNA: TGTGCCATCAGTGAGTCGACCGGGGCGGGGGCCGGCACCGGGGAGCTGTTTTTT. This codes for CAISESTGAGAGTGELFF.

The CDR3 protein is CASSEDRGTEETQYF. CDR3 nucleotide sequence: TGTGCCAGCAGTGAAGACAGGGGGACGGAAGAGACCCAGTACTTC. J is TRBJ2-5 and V is TRBV25-1; 9 bases match TRBD1. V shed 2 bases, J shed 3 bases, and the junction held 4 bases outside the gene matches. CDR3 length: 15 residues. Per germline, CDR1 MGHDK and CDR2 SYGVNS.

J is TRBJ2-1 and V is TRBV15; 8 bases are a match to TRBD2. The V and J ends lost 0 bases and 6 bases, in that order; junction bases with no gene match: 4. Per the germline V gene, CDR1 is LNHNV and CDR2 is YYDKDF (reference sequence). CDR3 length: 15 residues. The CDR3 DNA reads TGTGCCACCAGCAGAGATAATCTAGCGGGCAATGAGCAGTTCTTC. This translates into CATSRDNLAGNEQFF.

This clone was observed a single time. Compared with germline, one end of the junction differs, possibly owing to a read error. The chain combines TRBV15 with TRBJ2-5; no clear D gene. Germline V gene lookup returns CDR1 LNHNV and CDR2 YYDKDF (reference sequence). The CDR3 length is 13 residues. The CDR3 sequence is CATSRGSRSQRNF. In DNA, the CDR3 is TGTGCCACCAGCAGAGGTAGTCGGTCCCAGAGGAACTTC. The whole variable domain, filled in from reference TRBV15 and TRBJ2-5, reads DAMVIQNPRYQVTQFGKPVTLSCSQTLNHNVMYWYQQKSSQAPKLLFHYYDKDFNNEADTPDNFQSRRPNTSFCFLDIRSPGLGDTAMYLCATSRGSRSQRNFGPGTRLLVL.

The chain couples TRBV5-1 to TRBJ2-3; 7 nucleotides match TRBD2. With V trimmed by 3 bases and J by 1 base, 8 bases remained unmatched. The CDR3 contains 16 residues. Germline lookup yields CDR1 SGHRS and CDR2 YFSETQ. The CDR3 sequence is CASSSEAGAGTDTQYF. The CDR3 nucleotides read TGCGCCAGCAGCTCGGAGGCGGGAGCTGGCACAGATACGCAGTATTTT.

CDR3 in DNA: TGTGCCACCAGCAGAGACAGGGGGCTTGGAAACACCATATATTTT. Translated: CATSRDRGLGNTIYF. The chain carries TRBV15 and TRBJ1-3, with 8 positions matching TRBD1. Germline V gives CDR1 LNHNV, CDR2 YYDKDF (reference sequence). CDR3 length equals 15 residues. Trimming removed 0 bases from V and 3 bases from J; junction bases left unmatched: 1.

Comments on this clone: The limits of the CDR3 on the DNA are not certain, so only TCRdb's listed CDR3 is given. The chain recombines TRBV28 with TRBJ1-2; the table's D gene call, TRBD1, was not cross checked with the DNA. Germline assignment: CDR1 MDHEN and CDR2 SYDVKM. The CDR3 length is 17 residues, termini included. The CDR3: CASSLGQLWEWDYGYTF.

This clone has at least ten counts. This chain connects TRBV7-9 to TRBJ2-5, with TRBD2 identical over 12 bases. J was trimmed by 5 bases and V by 4 bases; bases with no gene match: 5. CDR1 is SEHNR and CDR2 is FQNEAQ in the germline V gene (reference sequence). CDR3 length: 15 residues. CDR3 sequence (DNA): TGTGCCAGCAGCTGGGAACTAGCGGGAGGTGAGACCCAGTACTTC. This translates into CASSWELAGGETQYF.

This chain links TRBV6-6 with TRBJ1-6, with TRBD1 as a possible D gene (6 bases). Germline CDR1 is MNHNY and CDR2 is SVGAGI (reference sequence). This CDR3 contains 16 residues. Trimming stripped 3 bases from V and 5 bases from J, with 14 bases between. The CDR3 protein is CASSYTGTPNNSPLHF. The CDR3 DNA follows: TGTGCCAGCAGTTATACCGGGACACCCAATAATTCACCCCTCCACTTT.

J is TRBJ2-3 and V is TRBV10-2; D remains ambiguous. Germline V gives CDR1 WSHSY, CDR2 SAAADI. Between the trimmed V and J ends, which lost 4 bases and 6 bases, there was a span of 11 bases. The CDR3 has 13 amino acids. CDR3 region: CASSGTHEDTQYF. The DNA of the CDR3 is TGCGCCAGCAGTGGTACCCATGAGGATACGCAGTATTTT.

Worth noting for this clone: A far larger clone is a single base away, which makes a read error likely. The gene calls are TRBV30 and TRBJ2-7, with D hard to call. Looked up from germline, CDR1 is GTSNPN and CDR2 is SVGIG (reference sequence). The CDR3 is 13 residues long. Here the CDR3 reads CARSVSFESEQYF. DNA for the CDR3: TGTGCCCGGAGTGTGTCCTTCGAAAGCGAGCAGTACTTC.

This clone was picked up a small number of times. For the CDR3, the DNA is TGTGCCAGCAGTGTAGGTACGAACACCGGGGAGCTGTTTTTT. Translated: CASSVGTNTGELFF. The V call is TRBV2, the J call TRBJ2-2; D is ambiguous. Between the trimmed V and J ends, which lost 4 bases and 0 bases, there was a span of 6 bases. Germline V gene data show CDR1 as SNHLY and CDR2 as FYNNEI. The CDR3 has 14 residues.

The chain carries TRBV20-1 and TRBJ2-7, with D unresolved. Germline lookup yields CDR1 DFQATT and CDR2 SNEGSKA (reference sequence). Deletions cut 2 bases from V and 7 bases from J, with 9 bases between. The CDR3 is 11 residues long. As DNA, the CDR3 is TGCAGTGCTAGACGGGTGGGTGAGCAGTACTTC. Protein product: CSARRVGEQYF.

V usage is TRBV5-6 and J usage is TRBJ1-1, with a possible D match to TRBD1 (5 bases). CDR1 is SGHDT, CDR2 YYEEEE, per germline. This CDR3 spans 15 amino acids. Trimming stripped 4 bases from V and 3 bases from J, with 16 bases between. The CDR3 sequence is CASSGLRGADTEAFF. The CDR3 nucleotides read TGTGCCAGCAGCGGCCTTAGAGGGGCTGACACTGAAGCTTTCTTT. Full variable domain (remainder filled in from reference TRBV5-6 and TRBJ1-1): DAGVTQSPTHLIKTRGQQVTLRCSPKSGHDTVSWYQQALGQGPQFIFQYYEEEERQRGNFPDRFSGHQFPNYSSELNVNALLLGDSALYLCASSGLRGADTEAFFGQGTRLTVV.

The chain couples TRBV18 to TRBJ2-2, with no clear D. Germline CDR1 reads KGHSH; CDR2 reads LQKENI. The CDR3 runs 17 residues. V lost 0 bases and J lost 0, with 11 bases in between. The CDR3 bases are TGTGCCAGCTCACCACCGAAAGGAGAACCGAACACCGGGGAGCTGTTTTTT. As protein: CASSPPKGEPNTGELFF.

The chain is built from TRBV18 and TRBJ2-7, with D unresolved. V lost 0 bases and J lost 0, with 9 bases in between. CDR1 and CDR2 from the germline V gene are KGHSH and LQKENI. CDR3 length: 15 amino acids. The CDR3 protein is CASSPPGSISYEQYF. The DNA of the CDR3 is TGTGCCAGCTCACCACCGGGCTCGATCTCCTACGAGCAGTACTTC.

This clone came up once. The rearrangement joins TRBV18 to TRBJ2-1, with a tentative D call TRBD1 (6 bases). Trimming removed 3 bases at V and 1 base at J, with 19 bases between. Germline V gene lookup returns CDR1 KGHSH and CDR2 LQKENI. The CDR3 loop spans 18 amino acids. CDR3 sequence reads: CASSPSLGARPSYNEQFF. As DNA, the CDR3 is TGTGCCAGCTCACCTTCTCTGGGGGCCCGCCCATCCTACAATGAGCAGTTCTTC. Supplemented by reference TRBV18 and TRBJ2-1, the full variable domain reads NAGVMQNPRHLVRRRGQEARLRCSPMKGHSHVYWYRQLPEEGLKFMVYLQKENIIDESGMPKERFSAEFPKEGPSILRIQQVVRGDSAAYFCASSPSLGARPSYNEQFFGPGTRLTVL.

CDR3 in amino acids: CASSPDRGSEKLFF. DNA for the CDR3: TGTGCCAGCAGCCCGGACAGGGGAAGTGAAAAACTGTTTTTT. This rearrangement joins TRBV5-4 to TRBJ1-4, with 9 bases aligning to TRBD1. CDR3 length equals 14 residues. V dropped 4 bases and J dropped 7; count of bases not matched to a gene: 5. CDR1 is SGHNT, CDR2 YYREEE, per germline (reference sequence).

A note on this clone: The same CDR3 can be traced to other DNA sequences in this sample. V usage is TRBV18 and J usage is TRBJ2-3; D remains ambiguous. This CDR3 is built from 11 residues. Trimming cost V 2 bases and J 6 bases, with 3 bases left between them. Germline V gene sequence: CDR1 KGHSH, CDR2 LQKENI. The CDR3 protein is CASSPTDTQYF. CDR3 in DNA: TGTGCCAGCTCACCAACTGATACGCAGTATTTT.

V is TRBV28 and J is TRBJ2-4, with a tentative D call TRBD1 (6 bases). CDR1 is MDHEN and CDR2 is SYDVKM in the germline V gene. The V end lost 6 bases, the J end lost 8 bases, and 17 bases lay between the germline ends. The CDR3 spans 14 residues. CDR3 in amino acids: CASSSTGQSDIQYF. The CDR3 DNA is TGTGCCAGCAGCTCGACAGGCCAATCGGACATTCAGTACTTC.

This chain joins TRBV11-3 and TRBJ2-1; TRBD2 agrees at 13 bases. The CDR3 sequence is 15 residues long. The V segment lost 4 bases and the J segment 9 bases; nucleotides outside the gene matches: 6. Germline V gives CDR1 SGHNT, CDR2 YENEEA. The CDR3: CASSSRTSGSSEQFF. Here the CDR3 DNA reads TGTGCCAGCAGCTCAAGGACTAGCGGGAGCAGTGAGCAGTTCTTC.

V and J are TRBV2 and TRBJ2-1; D is perhaps TRBD1 or TRBD2 (5 bases each). This CDR3 is 14 amino acids long. Trimming stripped 2 bases from V and 9 bases from J, with 14 bases between. Germline V gene lookup returns CDR1 SNHLY and CDR2 FYNNEI. The CDR3 reads CASSEMPDGAEQFF. The CDR3 nucleotides are TGTGCCAGCAGTGAAATGCCGGACGGGGCTGAGCAGTTCTTC.

There are a few counts of this clone. This may come from a read error, since a much larger clone is one base off. The V gene is TRBV30, the J gene TRBJ1-2; D gene unclear. CDR3 size: 12 residues. Per germline, CDR1 GTSNPN and CDR2 SVGIG (reference sequence). Between the trimmed V and J ends, which lost 4 bases and 3 bases, there was a span of 9 bases. The CDR3 loop reads CAWNLGDYGYTF. The CDR3, as DNA: TGTGCCTGGAACCTGGGCGACTATGGCTACACCTTC.

The count of this clone is one. This rearrangement joins TRBV9 to TRBJ2-7; tentative D call: TRBD1 (5 bases). V was trimmed by 0 bases and J by 3 bases, leaving 10 bases between them. Per the germline V gene, CDR1 is SGDLS and CDR2 is YYNGEE. This CDR3 region has 14 residues. As DNA, the CDR3 is TGTGCCAGCAGCGTAGCCAGGGATGACTACGAGCAGTACTTC. Its protein product is CASSVARDDYEQYF.

Here the CDR3 reads CASSQSGEGTEQYF. Here the CDR3 DNA reads TGTGCCAGCAGCCAATCAGGGGAGGGGACCGAGCAGTACTTC. This chain joins TRBV16 and TRBJ2-7; TRBD2 aligns across 7 bases. The length of the CDR3 is 14 residues. Trimming took 0 bases from V and 6 from J; bases not matched to a gene: 5. CDR1 is KGHSY, CDR2 FQNENV, per germline.

This clone was counted a single time. The gene calls are TRBV28 and TRBJ2-4; D unclear. Trimming pared 7 bases from V and 0 bases from J, leaving 7 bases between. This CDR3 comprises 13 residues. The germline gives CDR1 MDHEN, CDR2 SYDVKM. For the CDR3, the DNA is TGTGCCAGCATCAACACAGCCAAAAACATTCAGTACTTC. This codes for CASINTAKNIQYF.